These T cell receptor beta chains were read from a single sample in a study of Graves' ophthalmopathy and Graves' hyperthyroidism. TCRdb re-called the multiplex PCR reads through MiXCR, storing one row per CDR3 protein. The sample consists of approximately 500,000 distinct CDR3 sequences, approximately 15% of them appearing once. Sequencing was performed on blood. All receptors come from a woman aged 25 to 39 with Graves' ophthalmopathy. Both conserved end residues are part of each CDR3. Fields, in order: D gene, clone size, V gene, J gene, CDR3 DNA, CDR3 protein. A D gene is named only where the DNA matches it firmly. Expanded clones are given a class, and other clones once, few, many or no size at all.

TRBD1,.,TRBV5-1,TRBJ1-2,TGCGCCAGCAGCCCCTGGACAGGAGCTAACTATGGCTACACCTTC,CASSPWTGANYGYTF
TRBD2,few,TRBV20-1,TRBJ2-5,TGCAGTGCTAGAGGTTTAGCGGGGGGGCTTCGGGCTGCGGAGACCCAGTACTTC,CSARGLAGGLRAAETQYF
TRBD1,.,TRBV20-1,TRBJ2-5,TGCAGTGCTAGAATAGGGGGCTTGGCTGAGACCCAGTACTTC,CSARIGGLAETQYF
.,many,TRBV30,TRBJ1-5,TGTGCCTGGAGTGCGAGGACGGGCGGCAATCAGCCCCAGCATTTT,CAWSARTGGNQPQHF
.,.,TRBV15,TRBJ1-3,TGTGCCACCAGCAGAGTTATGGACGCTGGAAACACCATATATTTT,CATSRVMDAGNTIYF
.,many,TRBV6-1,TRBJ2-7,TGTGCCAGCAGTGAGGGCAGGCTCTCCTACGGGCAGTACTTC,CASSEGRLSYGQYF
.,many,TRBV10-1,TRBJ1-3,TGCGCCAGCAGTGAGAGCAGTCGTGGAAACACCATATATTTT,CASSESSRGNTIYF
TRBD2,many,TRBV28,TRBJ2-7,TGTGCCAGCAGTCAAACTGTAGCGGGAGAAACCTACGAGCAGTACTTC,CASSQTVAGETYEQYF
TRBD2,.,TRBV24-1,TRBJ2-7,TGTGCCACCAGTGATTCGGGGGGACTCCCCTACGAGCAGTACTTC,CATSDSGGLPYEQYF
TRBD1,.,TRBV4-1,TRBJ1-2,TGCGCCAGCAGCCAAGAAACAGGGGCTGGGAATGGCTACACCTTC,CASSQETGAGNGYTF
.,many,TRBV6-1,TRBJ2-7,TGTGCCAGCAGTGAAGCCCCAGATACCTACGAGCAGTACTTC,CASSEAPDTYEQYF
.,few,TRBV25-1,TRBJ1-1,TGTGCCAGCAGTGGCAGAGTTGAAGCTTTCTTT,CASSGRVEAFF
.,many,TRBV15,TRBJ1-1,TGTGCCACCAGCAGAGGCCCCGGGAACACTGAAGCTTTCTTT,CATSRGPGNTEAFF
.,many,TRBV29-1,TRBJ2-5,TGCAGCGTTGAGGTCGGTTCTAGCGTGGAGACCCAGTACTTC,CSVEVGSSVETQYF
.,.,TRBV4-1,TRBJ1-2,TGCGCCAGCAGCCAAGATTGGGGGGCCTATGGCTTCACCTTC,CASSQDWGAYGFTF
.,once,TRBV11-2,TRBJ2-7,TGTGCCAGCAGCATAAATCCGGCCTCGCCCTACGAGCAGTACTTC,CASSINPASPYEQYF
.,many,TRBV27,TRBJ1-2,TGTGCCAGCAGTTTAGGGTTCGACAGGCCGGGCAGCGGCTACACCTTC,CASSLGFDRPGSGYTF
TRBD1,few,TRBV6-2/TRBV6-3,TRBJ1-5,TGTGCCAGCAGGGGACCCGGGACAGGGGGAGACAATCAGCCCCAGCATTTT,CASRGPGTGGDNQPQHF
.,many,TRBV13,TRBJ1-5,TGTGCCAGCAGCTTTTGGGGAAATCAGCCCCAGCATTTT,CASSFWGNQPQHF
.,few,TRBV5-1,TRBJ1-3,TGCGCCAGCACCGACGTCTCTGGAAACACCATATATTTT,CASTDVSGNTIYF
.,.,TRBV3-1,TRBJ1-5,TGTGCCAGCACCCAGGGAGGAGGAAATCAGCCCCAGCATTTT,CASTQGGGNQPQHF
.,many,TRBV7-9,TRBJ2-7,TGTGCCAGCAGCTTATCAGGGTCGAACGAGCAGTACTTC,CASSLSGSNEQYF
.,many,TRBV30,TRBJ1-5,TGTGCCTGGAGTGCGGCAGTGGGAGGAAATCAGCCCCAGCATTTT,CAWSAAVGGNQPQHF
.,few,TRBV30,TRBJ1-5,TGTGCCTGGGGAGATGGGACGGCAAGCAATCAGCCCCAGCATTTT,CAWGDGTASNQPQHF
.,many,TRBV6-1,TRBJ2-4,TGTGCCAGCAGTGGGACCGGACAACTACTAGCCAAAAACATTCAGTACTTC,CASSGTGQLLAKNIQYF
.,many,TRBV6-1,TRBJ2-5,TGTGCCAGCACCGAAGGAGTGGGCCAAGAGACCCAGTACTTC,CASTEGVGQETQYF
TRBD1,many,TRBV28,TRBJ1-2,TGTGCCAGCAGTTTACCCCCCCCGCGGCAGGGGGCAGGTGGCTACACCTTC,CASSLPPPRQGAGGYTF
.,many,TRBV6-2/TRBV6-3,TRBJ1-2,TGTGCCAGCAGTTACCCAGGGAGGACAGTAACTAACTATGGCTACACCTTC,CASSYPGRTVTNYGYTF
.,many,TRBV7-2,TRBJ1-1,TGTGCCAGCAGCTTAGTACAGATTGAAGCTTTCTTT,CASSLVQIEAFF
TRBD1,many,TRBV19,TRBJ1-2,TGTGCCAGTAGTATAAGGGGGCTCTATGGCTACACCTTC,CASSIRGLYGYTF
.,few,TRBV19,TRBJ2-5,TGTGCCAGTAGTATTAGGGGGATGGAGACCCAGTACTTC,CASSIRGMETQYF
.,many,TRBV7-2,TRBJ1-5,TGTGCCAGCAGCTTAGACGCTAGCAATCAGCCCCAGCATTTT,CASSLDASNQPQHF
TRBD1,many,TRBV12-3/TRBV12-4,TRBJ1-2,TGTGCCAGCACCTTACAGGGGTATAACTATGGCTACACCTTC,CASTLQGYNYGYTF
TRBD1,few,TRBV6-1,TRBJ1-1,TGTGCCAGCAGGGACCGGGACAGGGGCCCTGAAGCTTTCTTT,CASRDRDRGPEAFF
.,many,TRBV6-1,TRBJ1-1,TGTGCCAGCAGTACCTACCAGGGGATTGGCACTGAAGCTTTCTTT,CASSTYQGIGTEAFF
.,once,TRBV6-1,TRBJ2-7,TGTGCCAGCAGTGCCCCCGGACAGTTTGGGCAGTACTTC,CASSAPGQFGQYF
.,many,TRBV6-2/TRBV6-3,TRBJ2-2,TGTGCCAGCAGTTACATTGGCAGCGCGAACACCGGGGAGCTGTTTTTT,CASSYIGSANTGELFF
TRBD2,.,TRBV27,TRBJ2-7,TGTGCCAGCAGTTTAGGGAGGGACTCCTACGAGCAGTACTTC,CASSLGRDSYEQYF
.,.,TRBV28,TRBJ2-7,TGTGCCAGCAGACCCTTATTAGACGGGGGCTCCACCTACGAGCAGTACTTC,CASRPLLDGGSTYEQYF
.,many,TRBV25-1,TRBJ1-2,TGTGCCAGCAGTGAATTGGGCAGAGAGAATGGCTACACCTTC,CASSELGRENGYTF